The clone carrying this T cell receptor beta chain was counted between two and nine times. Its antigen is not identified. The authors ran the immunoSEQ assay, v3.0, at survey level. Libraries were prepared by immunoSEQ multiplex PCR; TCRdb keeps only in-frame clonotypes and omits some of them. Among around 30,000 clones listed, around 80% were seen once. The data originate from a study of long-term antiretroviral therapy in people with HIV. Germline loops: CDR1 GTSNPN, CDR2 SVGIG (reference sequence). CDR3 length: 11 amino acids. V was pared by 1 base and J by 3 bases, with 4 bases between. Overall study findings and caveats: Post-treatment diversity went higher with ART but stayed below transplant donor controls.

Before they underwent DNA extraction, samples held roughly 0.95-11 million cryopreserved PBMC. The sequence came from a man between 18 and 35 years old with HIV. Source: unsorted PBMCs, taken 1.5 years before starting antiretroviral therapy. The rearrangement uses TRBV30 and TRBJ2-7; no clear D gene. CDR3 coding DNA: TGTGCCTGGAGTGGGTACTACGAGCAGTACTTC. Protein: CAWSGYYEQYF.